This TCR beta chain was sequenced for a study of T and B cells in COVID-19 patients. Turning to the study itself: Recovered patients mostly had mild to moderate COVID-19 managed as outpatients. The recovered cohort's median age was about 31 years, versus less than 70 years in active infection. Study-wide points: Symptomatic-phase blood samples from mildly ill patients and early samples from severe cases were scarce.

Note on this clonotype: The target antigen is unknown.

Germline values: CDR1 SGHNT, CDR2 YYREEE (reference sequence). The CDR3 loop spans 15 amino acids. V lost 7 bases, J lost 6 bases, and 22 bases lay in between. Multiplex PCR with BIOMED2 TRB-A/B primer pools amplified TRB rearrangements. TCRdb re-analysed the multiplex PCR reads in MiXCR, keeping a single row per CDR3 protein. The sample shows 13,000 to 15,000 distinct CDR3 sequences, 29% of them seen only once. TRB was amplified from roughly 250-500 ng of blood genomic DNA. Sequencing input: blood. The receptor's source is a human donor who had recovered from COVID-19. The chain employs TRBV5-4 and TRBJ1-1; D unresolved. CDR3 residues: CASFLGGEIMAEAFF. As DNA, the CDR3 is TGTGCCAGCTTCCTAGGCGGAGAAATAATGGCTGAAGCTTTCTTT.